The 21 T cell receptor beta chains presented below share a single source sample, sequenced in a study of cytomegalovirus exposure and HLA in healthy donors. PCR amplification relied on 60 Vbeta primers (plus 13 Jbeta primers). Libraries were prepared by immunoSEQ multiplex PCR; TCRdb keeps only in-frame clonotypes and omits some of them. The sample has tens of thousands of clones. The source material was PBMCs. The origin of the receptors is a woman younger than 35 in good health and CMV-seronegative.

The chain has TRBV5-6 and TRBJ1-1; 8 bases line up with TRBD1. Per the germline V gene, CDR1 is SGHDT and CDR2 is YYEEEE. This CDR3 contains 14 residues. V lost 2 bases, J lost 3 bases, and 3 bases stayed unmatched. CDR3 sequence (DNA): TGTGCCAGCAGCTTCAGGACAGGGCACACTGAAGCTTTCTTT. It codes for CASSFRTGHTEAFF.

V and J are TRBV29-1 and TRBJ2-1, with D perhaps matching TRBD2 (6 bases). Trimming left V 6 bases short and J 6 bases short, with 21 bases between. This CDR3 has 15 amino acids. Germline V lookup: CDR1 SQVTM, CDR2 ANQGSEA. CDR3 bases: TGCAGCGTCGACATCACTAGCTGGGTGTTCAATGAGCAGTTCTTC. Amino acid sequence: CSVDITSWVFNEQFF.

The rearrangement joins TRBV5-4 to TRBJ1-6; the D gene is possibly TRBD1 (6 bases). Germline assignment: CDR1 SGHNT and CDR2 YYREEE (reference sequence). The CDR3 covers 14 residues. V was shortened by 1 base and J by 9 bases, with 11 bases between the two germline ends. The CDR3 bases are TGTGCCAGCAGCTTGACGGGAGGGGGTTCACCCCTCCACTTT. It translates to CASSLTGGGSPLHF.

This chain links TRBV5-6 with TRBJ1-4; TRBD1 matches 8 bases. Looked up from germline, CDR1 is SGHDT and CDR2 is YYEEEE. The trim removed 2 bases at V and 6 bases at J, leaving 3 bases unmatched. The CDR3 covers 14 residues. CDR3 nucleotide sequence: TGTGCCAGCAGCTTACAGGGGGGGGATGAAAAACTGTTTTTT. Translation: CASSLQGGDEKLFF.

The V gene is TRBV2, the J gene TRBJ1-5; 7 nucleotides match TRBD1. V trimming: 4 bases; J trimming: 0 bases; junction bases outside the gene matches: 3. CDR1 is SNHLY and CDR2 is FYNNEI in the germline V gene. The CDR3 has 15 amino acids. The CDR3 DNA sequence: TGTGCCAGCAGTGGGACAGGCCATAGCAATCAGCCCCAGCATTTT. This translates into CASSGTGHSNQPQHF.

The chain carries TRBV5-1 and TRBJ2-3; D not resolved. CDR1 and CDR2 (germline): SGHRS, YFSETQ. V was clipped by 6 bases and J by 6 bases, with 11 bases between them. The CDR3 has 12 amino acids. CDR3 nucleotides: TGCGCCAGCACTCTCCTGAGGGATACGCAGTATTTT. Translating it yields CASTLLRDTQYF.

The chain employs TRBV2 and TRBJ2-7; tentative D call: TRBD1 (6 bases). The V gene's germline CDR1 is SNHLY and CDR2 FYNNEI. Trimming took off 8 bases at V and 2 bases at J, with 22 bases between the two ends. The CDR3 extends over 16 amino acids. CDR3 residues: CASALQGGKVPYEQYF. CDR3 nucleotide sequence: TGTGCCAGCGCTTTACAGGGCGGAAAAGTCCCCTACGAGCAGTACTTC.

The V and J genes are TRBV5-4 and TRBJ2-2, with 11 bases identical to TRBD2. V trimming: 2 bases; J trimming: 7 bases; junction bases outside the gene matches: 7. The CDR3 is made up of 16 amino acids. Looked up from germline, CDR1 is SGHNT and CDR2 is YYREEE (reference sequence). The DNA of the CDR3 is TGTGCCAGCAGCTTCCTAGCGGGGGGCGGGGACGGGGAGCTGTTTTTT. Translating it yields CASSFLAGGGDGELFF.

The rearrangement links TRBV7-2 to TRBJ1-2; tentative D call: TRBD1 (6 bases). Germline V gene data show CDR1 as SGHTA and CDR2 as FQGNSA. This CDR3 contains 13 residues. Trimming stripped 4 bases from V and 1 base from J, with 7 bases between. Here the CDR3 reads CASSWDNNYGYTF. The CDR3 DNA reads TGTGCCAGCAGCTGGGACAATAACTATGGCTACACCTTC.

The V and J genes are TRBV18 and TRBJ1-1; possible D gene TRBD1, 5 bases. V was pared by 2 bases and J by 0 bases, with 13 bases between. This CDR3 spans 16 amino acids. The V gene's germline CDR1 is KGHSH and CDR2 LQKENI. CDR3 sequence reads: CASSPYAQALNTEAFF. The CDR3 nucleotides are TGTGCCAGCTCACCATATGCACAGGCCTTGAACACTGAAGCTTTCTTT.

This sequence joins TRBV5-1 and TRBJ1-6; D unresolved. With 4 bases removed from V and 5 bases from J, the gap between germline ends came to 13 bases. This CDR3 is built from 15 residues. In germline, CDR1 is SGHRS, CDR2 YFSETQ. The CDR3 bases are TGCGCCAGCAGCCCTCAGTCGATCCATAATTCACCCCTCCACTTT. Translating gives CASSPQSIHNSPLHF. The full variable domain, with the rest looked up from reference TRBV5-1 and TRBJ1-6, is KAGVTQTPRYLIKTRGQQVTLSCSPISGHRSVSWYQQTPGQGLQFLFEYFSETQRNKGNFPGRFSGRQFSNSRSEMNVSTLELGDSALYLCASSPQSIHNSPLHFGNGTRLTVT.

This CDR3 reads CATSRAKEGEQFF. The CDR3 nucleotides are TGTGCCACCAGCAGGGCGAAGGAGGGTGAGCAGTTCTTC. The genes are TRBV15 and TRBJ2-1, with D possibly being TRBD2 (6 bases). Trimming pared 3 bases from V and 9 bases from J, leaving 12 bases between. Germline-derived CDR1 and CDR2 are LNHNV and YYDKDF (reference sequence). The CDR3 has 13 amino acids.

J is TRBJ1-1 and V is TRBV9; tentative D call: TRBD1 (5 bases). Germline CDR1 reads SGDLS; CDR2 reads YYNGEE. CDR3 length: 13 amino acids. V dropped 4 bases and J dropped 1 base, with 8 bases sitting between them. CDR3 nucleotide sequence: TGTGCCAGCAGCCCGACAGAGAACACTGAAGCTTTCTTT. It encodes CASSPTENTEAFF.

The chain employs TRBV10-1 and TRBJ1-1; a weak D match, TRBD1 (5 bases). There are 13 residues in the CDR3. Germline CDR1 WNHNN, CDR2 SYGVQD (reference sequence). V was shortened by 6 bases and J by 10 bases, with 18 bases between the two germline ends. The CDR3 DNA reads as TGCGCCAGCAGCGACGGGACTCACCGAGGAGCTTTCTTT. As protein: CASSDGTHRGAFF.

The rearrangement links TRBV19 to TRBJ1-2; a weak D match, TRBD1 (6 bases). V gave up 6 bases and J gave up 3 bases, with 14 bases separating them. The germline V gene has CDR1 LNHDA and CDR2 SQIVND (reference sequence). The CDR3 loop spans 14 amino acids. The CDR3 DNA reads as TGTGCCAGTAGCAAACAGGGAAGGGACTATGGCTACACCTTC. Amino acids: CASSKQGRDYGYTF.

CDR3 sequence reads: CASSVEGIRGNTIYF. CDR3 coding DNA: TGTGCCAGCAGTGTTGAGGGTATCAGGGGAAACACCATATATTTT. The rearrangement joins TRBV2 to TRBJ1-3; no definite D call. Trimming pared 4 bases from V and 4 bases from J, leaving 14 bases between. Germline V lookup: CDR1 SNHLY, CDR2 FYNNEI. The CDR3 length is 15 residues.

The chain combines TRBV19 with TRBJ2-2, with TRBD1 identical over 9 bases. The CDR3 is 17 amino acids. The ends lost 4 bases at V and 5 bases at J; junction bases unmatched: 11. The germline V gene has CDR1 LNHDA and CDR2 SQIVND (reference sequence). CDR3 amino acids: CASSKGQGERGTGELFF. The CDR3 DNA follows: TGTGCCAGTAGTAAGGGACAGGGAGAACGGGGAACCGGGGAGCTGTTTTTT. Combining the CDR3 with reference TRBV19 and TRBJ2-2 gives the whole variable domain DGGITQSPKYLFRKEGQNVTLSCEQNLNHDAMYWYRQDPGQGLRLIYYSQIVNDFQKGDIAEGYSVSREKKESFPLTVTSAQKNPTAFYLCASSKGQGERGTGELFFGEGSRLTVL.

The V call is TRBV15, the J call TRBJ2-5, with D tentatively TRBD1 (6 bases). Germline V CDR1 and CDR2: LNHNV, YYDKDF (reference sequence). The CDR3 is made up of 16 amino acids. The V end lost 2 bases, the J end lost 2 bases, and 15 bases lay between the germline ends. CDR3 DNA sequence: TGTGCCACCAGCAGACCCCCGCTGACAGGACAAGAGACCCAGTACTTC. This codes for CATSRPPLTGQETQYF.

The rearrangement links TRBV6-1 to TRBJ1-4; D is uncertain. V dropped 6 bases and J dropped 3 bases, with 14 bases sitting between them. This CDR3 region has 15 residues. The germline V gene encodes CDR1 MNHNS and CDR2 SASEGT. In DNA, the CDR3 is TGTGCCAGCAGCTTATCCGGGGAGTCTAATGAAAAACTGTTTTTT. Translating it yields CASSLSGESNEKLFF.

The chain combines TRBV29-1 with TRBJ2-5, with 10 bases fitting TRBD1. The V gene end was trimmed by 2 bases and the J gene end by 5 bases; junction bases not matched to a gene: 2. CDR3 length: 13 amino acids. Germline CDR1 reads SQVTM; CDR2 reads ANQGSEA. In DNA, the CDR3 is TGCAGCGTTGAAAGGACAGGGGGGGAGACCCAGTACTTC. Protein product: CSVERTGGETQYF. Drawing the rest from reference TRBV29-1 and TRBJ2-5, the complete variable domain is SAVISQKPSRDICQRGTSLTIQCQVDSQVTMMFWYRQQPGQSLTLIATANQGSEATYESGFVIDKFPISRPNLTFSTLTVSNMSPEDSSIYLCSVERTGGETQYFGPGTRLLVL.

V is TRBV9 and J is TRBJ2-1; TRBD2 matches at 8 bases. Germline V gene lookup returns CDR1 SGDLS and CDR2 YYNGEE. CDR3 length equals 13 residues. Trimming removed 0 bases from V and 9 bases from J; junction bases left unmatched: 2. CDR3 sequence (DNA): TGTGCCAGCAGCGTAGTGGCGGGAGGTGAGCAGTTCTTC. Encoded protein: CASSVVAGGEQFF.